This T cell receptor (beta chain) was found in a study of T cells in Graves' hyperthyroidism and ophthalmopathy. Of note for this clonotype: Its antigen is as yet unknown.

RNA transcripts gave rise to amplified TCR beta CDR3 regions. First-round RT-PCR targeting the TCR CDR3 was performed with the HTBI primer set. TCRdb reanalysed the multiplex PCR reads using MiXCR and keeps one entry per CDR3 protein. The repertoire has hundreds of thousands of distinct CDR3 sequences, about 16% of them found once; the top ten carry roughly 3.3%. Findings of the study overall: Most clonotypes expanded in the thyroid (above 0.001) were also present in blood.

The CDR3 contains 13 residues. Germline CDR1 reads GTSNPN; CDR2 reads SVGIG (reference sequence). Trimming stripped 1 base from V and 6 bases from J, with 10 bases between. PBMCs were obtained from approximately 10 ml fresh peripheral blood. The J gene is TRBJ1-5, the V gene TRBV30; D is unresolved. Sequencing input: blood. The clonotype was recovered from a woman aged 40-49 years with Graves' ophthalmopathy. CDR3 in DNA: TGTGCCTGGAGTGGAGGGAAACTTCAGCCCCAGCATTTT. Translating gives CAWSGGKLQPQHF.